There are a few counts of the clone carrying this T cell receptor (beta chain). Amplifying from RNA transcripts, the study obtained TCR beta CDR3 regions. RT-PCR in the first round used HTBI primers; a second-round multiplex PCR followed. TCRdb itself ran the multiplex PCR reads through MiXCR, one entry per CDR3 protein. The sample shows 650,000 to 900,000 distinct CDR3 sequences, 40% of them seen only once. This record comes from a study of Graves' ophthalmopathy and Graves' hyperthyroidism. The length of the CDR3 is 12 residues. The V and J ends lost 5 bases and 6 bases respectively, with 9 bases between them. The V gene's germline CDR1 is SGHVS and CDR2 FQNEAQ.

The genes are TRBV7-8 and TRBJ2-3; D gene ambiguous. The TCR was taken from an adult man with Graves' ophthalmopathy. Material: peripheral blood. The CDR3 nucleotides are TGTGCCAGCAGCCGCGTCGAGGATACGCAGTATTTT. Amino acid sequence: CASSRVEDTQYF. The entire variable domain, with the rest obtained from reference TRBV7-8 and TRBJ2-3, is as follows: GAGVSQSPRYKVAKRGQDVALRCDPISGHVSLFWYQQALGQGPEFLTYFQNEAQLDKSGLPSDRFFAERPEGSVSTLKIQRTQQEDSAVYLCASSRVEDTQYFGPGTRLTVL.